The T cell receptor (beta chain) described here comes from a study of OX40 agonist ivuxolimab in advanced cancers. On the study more broadly: Participants, roughly 81% male, averaged about 56 years of age, ranging from roughly 23 to 80. Allowance was made for prior anti-PD-1, anti-PD-L1 or anti-CTLA-4 therapy, and roughly 39% had some. Study-wide results and limits: The study did not work out the antigen specificity of the expanded peripheral T cells.

Blood specimens came from baseline, cycle 4 day 1, and cycle 7 day 1. CDR3 length: 14 amino acids. Trimming stripped 7 bases from V and 6 bases from J, with 20 bases between. Per germline, CDR1 SGHDT and CDR2 YYEEEE. Points on this clone: The antigen remains unidentified.

Generated by immunoSEQ multiplex PCR, the TCRdb table keeps only in-frame clones and is missing some. The sample contains tens of thousands of clones, about 88% of which appear only once. The clonotype comes from an adult with an advanced solid tumor such as melanoma, head and neck, liver or kidney cancer. The sample was CD4+ or CD8+ T cells sorted from blood, taken in a trial of the OX40 agonist ivuxolimab. The V call is TRBV5-6, the J call TRBJ2-7; D gene ambiguous. CDR3 loop: CASGTSGVKREQYF. The CDR3 region has the DNA TGTGCCAGCGGTACCTCTGGGGTGAAACGCGAGCAGTACTTC. Variable domain in full (rest from reference TRBV5-6 and TRBJ2-7): DAGVTQSPTHLIKTRGQQVTLRCSPKSGHDTVSWYQQALGQGPQFIFQYYEEEERQRGNFPDRFSGHQFPNYSSELNVNALLLGDSALYLCASGTSGVKREQYFGPGTRLTVT.